A selection of T cell receptor beta chains follows, all from one sample in a study of CD8 T cells in Susac syndrome. A single record per CDR3 protein comes from TCRdb applying MiXCR to the immunoSEQ multiplex PCR reads. The sample contains 70,000 to 95,000 distinct CDR3 sequences, about 94% of which appear only once. The sequencing input was CD8+ T cells from PBMCs. The receptors derive from a human donor with Susac syndrome. Each CDR3 is given without its conserved first and last residue.

12 TRBV9 ASSVARTSYEQY
11 TRBV28 ASSPDVNYGYT
13 TRBV7-3 ASSLMAGGSGELF
12 TRBV5-5 ASSLLAGDYEQY
13 TRBV6-2/TRBV6-3 ASRISDEGNTEAF
10 TRBV12-3/TRBV12-4 ASTPGGFGYT
10 TRBV7-8 ASSPVGNEQF
10 TRBV30 AWSLRTYEQY
13 TRBV27 ASSFNALNNSPLH
13 TRBV12-3/TRBV12-4 ASSSTIEKLYEQY
10 TRBV20-1 SARGGDYEQY
11 TRBV6-5 ASWGDRYTEAF
10 TRBV20-1 SARHSGNTIY
13 TRBV19 ASRGTGEGAGELF
11 TRBV29-1 SVGSYEGGGYT
14 TRBV4-3 ASSQGMGQEYNEQF
13 TRBV5-6 ASSLGQSNTGELF
12 TRBV27 ASSLLRQKETQY
14 TRBV5-6 ASSRRQSSGANVLT
11 TRBV30 AWNSLLGQPQH
12 TRBV3-1 ASSQPGPFYEQY
13 TRBV11-1 ASSLGTTAKNEQF
11 TRBV19 ASRPRDRGEQY
12 TRBV19 ASRIGQVDTEAF
14 TRBV6-5 ASSFFSSALSYEQY
12 TRBV7-8 ASSLVSDGRGYT
9 TRBV29-1 SVEDYAEQF
12 TRBV7-9 ASSRDWGREKLF
11 TRBV27 ASSPGSNYGYT
13 TRBV9 ASWGPPFPSLRLW
15 TRBV5-1 ASSTDGSIAVFGELF
11 TRBV9 ASSFGTSDEQY
19 TRBV11-1 ASSFPRGGRAQYTGANVLT
13 TRBV7-8 ASSAWGHENTEAF
9 TRBV2 ASSPFDEQF
10 TRBV12-3/TRBV12-4 ASTSGYQPQH
12 TRBV27 ASSNSFSYNEQF
11 TRBV3-1 ASSYLESYEQY
12 TRBV6-2/TRBV6-3 ASSYEDSMNEQF
11 TRBV27 ATTTGVGTEAF
13 TRBV4-3 ASSLDLAGGNEQF
12 TRBV30 AWSLAGSTDTQY
13 TRBV28 ASSLRTLGTDTQY
12 TRBV30 AWSTSGGADTQY
12 TRBV3-1 ASSPASGAYEQY
13 TRBV7-8 ASSVSGSADYGYT
13 TRBV11-1 ASSVRDPGMHEQF
15 TRBV18 ASSPLEGLAGVGEQF
11 TRBV27 ASSLGSKNIQY
17 TRBV7-2 ASSPGRHGGLALPYEQY
11 TRBV29-1 SVSRDSFNEQY
12 TRBV11-2 ASSYYSGTYEQY
13 TRBV25-1 ASSESGRGPYGYT
17 TRBV7-9 ASSYHLRDYHSSTDTQY
11 TRBV28 ASSFSSGDTQY
13 TRBV27 ASSNDRVGNQPQH
14 TRBV11-2 ASSHLQGQIYNEQF
13 TRBV30 AWDWDSFGNTEAF
12 TRBV20-1 SAPLVAYNEKLF
12 TRBV12-3/TRBV12-4 ASSESRPPTEAF